These 22 T cell receptor beta chains were all obtained from the same sample, sequenced in a study of tumor and adjacent non-tumor tissue in lung cancer. A modified ARM-PCR protocol with three rounds of nested PCR amplified TCRbeta. TCRdb reprocessed the multiplex PCR reads with MiXCR, giving one entry per CDR3 protein. The repertoire holds tens of thousands of distinct CDR3 sequences, with 72% as singletons. The template was RNA from unsorted bulk tissue. Sequencing input: lung tumor tissue. These receptors were obtained from a woman aged 40 to 55 with non-small cell lung cancer.

As regards this clonotype: A read error may account for a junction end that differs from germline. The chain employs TRBV11-2 and TRBJ2-5, with D possibly being TRBD2 (5 bases). The CDR3 covers 14 residues. The germline V gene has CDR1 SGHAT and CDR2 FQNNGV. The CDR3 loop reads CASSPARGAWTHYF. Here the CDR3 DNA reads TGTGCCAGCAGCCCCGCCCGGGGAGCCTGGACCCACTACTTC.

The rearrangement links TRBV11-2 to TRBJ2-2, with 9 bases lining up with TRBD2. This CDR3 is built from 18 residues. Per the germline V gene, CDR1 is SGHAT and CDR2 is FQNNGV. This CDR3 is CTSSFSMGLAGRTGELFF. The CDR3 nucleotides read TGTACTAGCAGCTTCTCCATGGGGCTAGCGGGGCGAACTGGGGAGCTGTTTTTT.

The V and J genes are TRBV5-6 and TRBJ2-7; possible D gene TRBD1, 5 bases. V lost 4 bases to trimming and J lost 9 bases, with 17 bases between them. The CDR3 extends over 13 amino acids. Per the germline V gene, CDR1 is SGHDT and CDR2 is YYEEEE. The CDR3, as DNA: TGTGCCAGCAGCCTACACCAGGGTTGCGGGCAGTACTTC. This encodes CASSLHQGCGQYF.

This clonotype was counted many times. The chain links TRBV6-5 to TRBJ2-2; TRBD2 matches 7 bases. V lost 3 bases and J lost 7; bases outside the gene matches: 11. Germline V gene data show CDR1 as MNHEY and CDR2 as SVGAGI. This CDR3 has 16 amino acids. Here the CDR3 reads CASSYRGVAARGELFF. The CDR3 nucleotides are TGTGCCAGCAGTTATCGGGGGGTCGCGGCCCGCGGGGAGCTGTTTTTT.

Details on this clonotype: Its ends do not fully match the called genes, so a read error is possible. The chain has TRBV11-2 and TRBJ2-7; D remains unclear. CDR1 SGHAT and CDR2 FQNNGV come from the germline V gene. The CDR3 is 14 amino acids. Written as DNA, the CDR3 is TGTGGCAGCAGCTTACAGTTAGCCGTCCACGAGCAATACTTC. Protein: CGSSLQLAVHEQYF. The full variable domain, in which reference TRBV11-2 and TRBJ2-7 provide the parts outside the CDR3, is EAGVAQSPRYKIIEKRQSVAFWCNPISGHATLYWYQQILGQGPKLLIQFQNNGVVDDSQLPKDRFSAERLKGVDSTLKIQPAKLEDSAVYLCGSSLQLAVHEQYFGPGTRLTVT.

For this clonotype: At one end the junction does not follow the germline gene, possibly because of a read error. DNA for the CDR3: TGTGCCAGCAGTCCGGGGGCGCGAGAGGCCCAGAACTTC. Amino acids: CASSPGAREAQNF. The genes are TRBV11-2 and TRBJ2-5; D may be TRBD1 or TRBD2 (6 bases each). The CDR3 consists of 13 residues. Germline-derived CDR1 and CDR2 are SGHAT and FQNNGV.

Concerning this clonotype: The CDR3 does not end in the conserved phenylalanine or tryptophan, so this is likely a read error. This rearrangement joins TRBV11-2 to TRBJ2-3; TRBD2 might be the D (5 bases). With 6 bases removed from V and 1 base from J, the gap between germline ends came to 17 bases. Germline CDR1 SGHAT, CDR2 FQNNGV. The CDR3 is 16 residues long. The CDR3 region is CASSTALDPRTDTQYS. The CDR3 region has the DNA TGTGCCAGCAGTACTGCACTAGATCCCCGCACAGATACGCAGTATTCT.

As concerns this clonotype: One junction end disagrees with the germline gene, perhaps due to a read error. The chain employs TRBV5-1 and TRBJ1-4, with D perhaps TRBD1 (5 bases). Germline V gene data show CDR1 as SGHRS and CDR2 as YFSETQ. The CDR3 runs to 15 residues. Here the CDR3 DNA reads TGCGCCAGCAGATTGGTGAACCCAGGGCCTGAAAAACTGTTTTTT. Protein sequence: CASRLVNPGPEKLFF.

This clonotype was counted ten times or more. V and J are TRBV30 and TRBJ2-1; 7 bases fit TRBD2. The CDR3 runs 12 residues. Germline assignment: CDR1 GTSNPN and CDR2 SVGIG (reference sequence). After removal of 3 bases from V and 7 bases from J, the junction contained 3 bases not matched to a gene. In DNA form, the CDR3 reads TGTGCCTGGAGCGGGACTACGAATGAGCAGTTCTTC. Its protein product is CAWSGTTNEQFF.

With regard to this clonotype: The junction and the germline gene differ at one end; a read error may be behind it. V is TRBV11-3 and J is TRBJ2-7; D is ambiguous. This CDR3 has 13 residues. From germline, CDR1 is SGHNT and CDR2 YENEEA. The CDR3 spells CANSLALGSEHYF. In nucleotides, the CDR3 is TGTGCTAACAGCCTCGCGTTGGGGTCTGAGCACTACTTC.

The gene calls are TRBV11-2 and TRBJ2-7, with D hard to call. CDR1 is SGHAT and CDR2 is FQNNGV in the germline V gene. The CDR3 extends over 11 amino acids. V lost 10 bases and J 6 bases, leaving 13 bases between the germline ends. The CDR3 spells CANCLGREQYF. CDR3 sequence (DNA): TGTGCCAATTGCTTAGGACGCGAGCAGTACTTC.

In the case of this clonotype: The final CDR3 position lacks the conserved phenylalanine or tryptophan, pointing to a likely read error. It is unclear where the CDR3 begins or ends on the DNA, so no DNA is shown, and the CDR3 is as TCRdb lists it. The CDR3 here is CASSSSGASYIEQVS. The rearrangement joins TRBV12-3 or TRBV12-4 to TRBJ2-1; no DNA check was done on the table's D call, TRBD2. A total of 15 residues make up the CDR3, ends included.

Points on this clonotype: Here the CDR3 omits its conserved ending phenylalanine or tryptophan, so a read error is the likely source. The CDR3 DNA follows: TGTGCCAGAAGCCCGACTAGCGGGAGCACAGATACGCAGTATCTT. It encodes CARSPTSGSTDTQYL. The J gene is TRBJ2-3, the V gene TRBV6-2 or TRBV6-3; 10 bases are shared with TRBD2. The CDR3 consists of 15 residues. The V gene end was trimmed by 9 bases and the J gene end by 0 bases; junction bases not matched to a gene: 6. Per germline, CDR1 MNHEY and CDR2 SVGEGT.

This clonotype has just one count. Given the absence of the conserved phenylalanine or tryptophan at the CDR3 end, a read error is likely. The V and J genes are TRBV11-2 and TRBJ2-1; TRBD2 matches 10 bases. The CDR3 has 16 residues. The germline V gene encodes CDR1 SGHAT and CDR2 FQNNGV. Here the CDR3 reads CASNLGPLAGRNDQFL. In DNA form, the CDR3 reads TGTGCCAGCAACTTAGGGCCACTAGCGGGGCGCAATGATCAGTTCTTA.

Of note for this clonotype: No conserved phenylalanine or tryptophan ends this CDR3, so it is likely a read error. The J gene is TRBJ1-1, the V gene TRBV6-1; 7 nucleotides line up with TRBD1. J lost 7 bases, V lost 5 bases, and 13 bases had no gene match. Germline V gene lookup returns CDR1 MNHNS and CDR2 SASEGT. The CDR3 consists of 15 residues. The CDR3 nucleotides are TGTGCCAGCAGTAAAACCGGCCAGGGGGGCATTGAAGCTTTCCTT. Translated: CASSKTGQGGIEAFL.

Remarks on this clonotype: Given a much more abundant clone one base away, this may be a read error. The chain employs TRBV30 and TRBJ2-2, with D tentatively TRBD1 (6 bases). This CDR3 region has 13 residues. V dropped 5 bases and J dropped 4 bases, with 11 bases sitting between them. CDR1 GTSNPN and CDR2 SVGIG come from the germline V gene (reference sequence). The CDR3 loop is CAWGQTTTGELFF. The CDR3 DNA reads as TGTGCCTGGGGACAGACCACCACCGGGGAGCTGTTTTTT.

This clonotype showed up many times. A read error is possible here, since a much larger clone lies one base away. V is TRBV20-1 and J is TRBJ2-3; D is possibly TRBD2 (7 bases). The germline V gene has CDR1 DFQATT and CDR2 SNEGSKA (reference sequence). Trimming took 5 bases from V and 4 from J, leaving 19 bases between them. The CDR3 covers 15 residues. DNA of the CDR3: TGCAGTGCTCCTGGACTAGTGGGGGGGCCAGATACGCAGTATTTT. This encodes CSAPGLVGGPDTQYF.

In regard to this clonotype: Germline is not matched at one junction end, which may reflect a read error. This chain joins TRBV4-1 and TRBJ2-1, with D possibly being TRBD1 or TRBD2 (5 bases each). CDR1 is MGHRA and CDR2 is YSYEKL in the germline V gene. The CDR3 is made up of 12 amino acids. The CDR3 bases are TGCACCAGGAGCCAGAGGGACCACCCGCAGTTCTTC. Translated: CTRSQRDHPQFF.

As concerns this clonotype: At one end, the junction sequence differs from germline, possibly due to a read error. This sequence joins TRBV29-1 and TRBJ2-1; D ambiguous. Looked up from germline, CDR1 is SQVTM and CDR2 is ANQGSEA. The CDR3 consists of 14 residues. CDR3 nucleotides: TGCAGCGTTTACACTGCGAGCTCCTACAATAAGCACTTCTTC. Protein: CSVYTASSYNKHFF.

This clonotype was seen repeatedly, ten times or more. J is TRBJ2-6 and V is TRBV29-1, with D hard to call. V lost 6 bases and J 9 bases, leaving 12 bases between the germline ends. The CDR3 is 12 amino acids. Germline CDR1 and CDR2: SQVTM and ANQGSEA. CDR3 residues: CSVAPEVNVLTF. As DNA, the CDR3 is TGCAGCGTAGCCCCCGAGGTCAACGTCCTGACTTTC.

In this sample, this clonotype turned up a few times. This sequence may be a read error, since a much larger clone differs from it by one base. The gene calls are TRBV20-1 and TRBJ2-7; no clear D gene. Germline lookup yields CDR1 DFQATT and CDR2 SNEGSKA (reference sequence). There are 13 residues in the CDR3. The CDR3 sequence is CSARDLVWYEQHF. CDR3 nucleotides: TGCAGTGCTAGAGATCTAGTTTGGTACGAGCAGCACTTC.

By its share, this clonotype is medium-sized. V usage is TRBV11-3 and J usage is TRBJ2-2; D is ambiguous. This CDR3 spans 13 amino acids. Trimming left V 5 bases short and J 7 bases short, with 11 bases between. CDR1 and CDR2 (germline): SGHNT, YENEEA. The chain's CDR3 is CASSPGEVGELFF. Here the CDR3 DNA reads TGTGCCAGCAGCCCCGGCGAGGTCGGGGAGCTGTTTTTT.